These 9 T cell receptor beta chains were all obtained from the same sample, sequenced in a study of identical twins. TCRdb redid the calling of the 5' RACE reads with MiXCR, one entry per CDR3 protein. Among about 900,000 distinct CDR3 sequences listed, more than 9% were seen once. The sample was also linked to a second study, of yellow fever vaccine responses in identical twins.

Sequencing used PBMCs. These receptor sequences come from a young woman in good health.

The chain couples TRBV25-1 to TRBJ1-2, with D unresolved. There are 13 residues in the CDR3. Germline CDR1 and CDR2: MGHDK and SYGVNS. Trimming left V 3 bases short and J 10 bases short, with 15 bases between. The CDR3 region is CASSEPGRGHYTF. The CDR3 coding sequence is TGTGCCAGCAGTGAGCCAGGCCGCGGGCACTACACCTTC.

This clonotype has just a few counts. The chain is built from TRBV20-1 and TRBJ2-1, with 8 bases aligning to TRBD1. CDR1 and CDR2 (germline): DFQATT, SNEGSKA (reference sequence). The J segment lost 4 bases and the V segment lost 5 bases, leaving 7 bases of the junction unmatched. This CDR3 comprises 14 residues. For the CDR3, the DNA is TGCAGTGCTTTACAGGGGGTACCTTACAATGAGCAGTTCTTC. It translates to CSALQGVPYNEQFF.

In this sample, this clonotype turned up a few times. The CDR3 is CASSVGVYEQYF. The CDR3 bases are TGTGCCAGCAGCGTAGGGGTTTACGAGCAGTACTTC. The chain combines TRBV28 with TRBJ2-7; weak D call: TRBD1 (5 bases). Germline V gene lookup returns CDR1 MDHEN and CDR2 SYDVKM. V was cut by 6 bases and J by 4 bases, with 10 bases left in between. The CDR3 is made up of 12 amino acids.

This clonotype was seen a handful of times. This chain uses TRBV2 with TRBJ1-2, with D possibly matching TRBD1 (6 bases). The V gene's germline CDR1 is SNHLY and CDR2 FYNNEI. This CDR3 has 15 residues. Trimming stripped 6 bases from V and 2 bases from J, with 16 bases between. The CDR3 here is CASSLNTGLNYGYTF. CDR3 in DNA: TGTGCCAGCAGCCTAAATACAGGGCTCAACTATGGCTACACCTTC.

The chain recombines TRBV29-1 with TRBJ2-7; the match to TRBD1 covers 7 bases. The CDR3 totals 13 residues. Per germline, CDR1 SQVTM and CDR2 ANQGSEA. With V trimmed by 2 bases and J by 0 bases, 1 base remained unmatched. The CDR3 sequence is CSVEQGDSYEQYF. DNA for the CDR3: TGCAGCGTTGAACAGGGGGACTCCTACGAGCAGTACTTC.

The chain joins TRBV4-1 to TRBJ2-3; D remains unclear. The germline CDR1 and CDR2 sequences are MGHRA and YSYEKL. The V end lost 1 base, the J end lost 4 bases, and 9 bases lay between the germline ends. The CDR3 length is 14 residues. The CDR3 spells CASSQASVSDTQYF. The CDR3 DNA follows: TGCGCCAGCAGCCAAGCAAGCGTGTCAGATACGCAGTATTTT.

The rearrangement joins TRBV7-3 to TRBJ2-6; 9 bases agree with TRBD1. CDR1 SGHTA and CDR2 FQGTGA come from the germline V gene. Losses at the gene ends were 5 bases for V and 2 bases for J; bases not matched to a gene: 10. This CDR3 contains 18 residues. CDR3: CASSHRTGDFPGANVLTF. CDR3 in DNA: TGTGCCAGCAGCCATAGGACAGGGGATTTCCCTGGGGCCAACGTCCTGACTTTC.

The rearrangement links TRBV27 to TRBJ1-1; D is possibly TRBD1 (5 bases). The CDR3 loop spans 15 amino acids. V lost 4 bases, J lost 1 base, and 13 bases lay in between. CDR1 MNHEY and CDR2 SMNVEV come from the germline V gene (reference sequence). CDR3 coding DNA: TGTGCCAGCAGTTGGTACCGGGACGGGAACACTGAAGCTTTCTTT. This gives the protein CASSWYRDGNTEAFF.

At least ten counts were recorded for this clonotype. This sequence joins TRBV12-3 or TRBV12-4 and TRBJ2-7; TRBD1 matches at 9 bases. The CDR3 has 14 amino acids. The ends lost 5 bases at V and 7 bases at J; junction bases unmatched: 9. In nucleotides, the CDR3 is TGTGCCAGCAGTCCCTTACAGGGGGCAGGGGAGCAGTACTTC. It specifies CASSPLQGAGEQYF.